This T cell receptor beta chain emerged from a study of blood T cell repertoires in COVID-19 (dated by TCRdb to 2020 to 2021). General notes on the study: The collaborator samples originated in the United States, Italy and Spain and spanned the acute and convalescent phases of COVID-19. The prospective study material was composed of cDNA or gDNA derived from T cells, B-cell-depleted T cells, or PBMCs. HLA class I and class II types, where available, came from metadata supplied by the sample provider rather than from assay-based typing. Nearly every sample came with metadata listing a de-identified subject ID, COVID-19 status, age in years and sex. The repertoires were released in a freely available public database meant as a resource for research on the immune response to SARS-CoV-2. The dataset comprised deeply sampled blood TCRbeta repertoires from subjects exposed to, actively infected with, or recovered from COVID-19. Samples were obtained from the ongoing ImmuneRACE study (first 160 participants) and from some 1,300 subjects provided by 6 global collaborators. On the study overall, not on this receptor specifically: The amount of clinical and demographic metadata varied by source and participant and was provided uncurated.

One collaborating source in Seattle enrolled patients while the patients were actively infected and followed the patients over time throughout the course of disease. Whole blood was collected in K2EDTA tubes by collaborating institutions according to the institutions' own protocols. For TCRbeta analysis, collaborator samples were shipped as frozen whole blood, as isolated PBMCs, or as DNA extracted from either sample type. Comment on this clone: The antigen this receptor binds is unknown. Within one base of it there is no much larger clone, and no base qualities were kept.

Inclusive of the bounding cysteine and phenylalanine, the CDR3 is 16 residues long. The retained sequence is limited to the CDR3, 48 bases, with the frame set at the first base. CDR1 and CDR2 are drawn from the germline V gene (reference sequence): SGHKS, YYEKEE. The V end gives up 2 bases and the J end 9 bases, leaving 8 bases in the junction not matched to a gene. TCRbeta CDR3 regions were amplified from genomic DNA using the immunoSEQ Assay, a bias-controlled multiplex PCR. In the paper's pipeline: Nucleated cell counts per sample were estimated from amplification of reference gene primers within the assay. To quantify the absolute abundance of each unique TCRbeta CDR3 rearrangement, sequence reads were collapsed and filtered. For each sample, productive Simpson clonality was calculated as the square root of Simpson's diversity index across productive rearrangements. TCRdb carries this immuneACCESS record with in-frame sequences only. Its versions omit some clonotypes, under half of them owing to an unresolved V gene in the studies checked, with the rest unexplained. V, J and clone size were drawn from that table, and D and trimming were deduced from the DNA. The sample table holds roughly 18,000 clones, of which 77% were seen once. Of the sample, approximately 17% is held by the ten largest clones.

The rearrangement joined TRBV5-5 to TRBJ2-1; 13 nucleotides in the junction match TRBD2. Sequenced input: peripheral blood. The sequence was obtained from a man in his 70s with COVID-19, enrolled during active disease. In nucleotides, the sequence is TGTGCCAGCAGCTTCGATACTAGCGGGAGGGCCTTTGAGCAGTTCTTC. The encoded protein is CASSFDTSGRAFEQFF.